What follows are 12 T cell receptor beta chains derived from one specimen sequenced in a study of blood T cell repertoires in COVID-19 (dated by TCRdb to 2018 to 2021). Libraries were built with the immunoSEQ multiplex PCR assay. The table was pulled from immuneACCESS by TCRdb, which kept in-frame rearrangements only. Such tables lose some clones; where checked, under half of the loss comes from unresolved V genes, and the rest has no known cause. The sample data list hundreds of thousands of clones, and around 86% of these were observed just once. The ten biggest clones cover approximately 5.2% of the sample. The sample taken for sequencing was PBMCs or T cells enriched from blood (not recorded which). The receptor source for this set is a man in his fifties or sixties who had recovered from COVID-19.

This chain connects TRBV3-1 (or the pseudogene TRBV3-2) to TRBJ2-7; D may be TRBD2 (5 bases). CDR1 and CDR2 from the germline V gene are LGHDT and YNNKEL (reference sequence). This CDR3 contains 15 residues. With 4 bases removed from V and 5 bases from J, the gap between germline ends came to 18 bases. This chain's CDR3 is CASSPATPGMDEQYF. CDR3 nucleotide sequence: TGTGCCAGCAGCCCAGCAACCCCGGGGATGGACGAGCAGTACTTC.

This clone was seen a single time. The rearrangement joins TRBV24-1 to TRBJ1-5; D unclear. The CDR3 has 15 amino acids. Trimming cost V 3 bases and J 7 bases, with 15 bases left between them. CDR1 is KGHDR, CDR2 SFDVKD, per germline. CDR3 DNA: TGTGCCACCAGTGATCCAACCCACCCGGGGCAGCCCCAGCATTTT. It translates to CATSDPTHPGQPQHF.

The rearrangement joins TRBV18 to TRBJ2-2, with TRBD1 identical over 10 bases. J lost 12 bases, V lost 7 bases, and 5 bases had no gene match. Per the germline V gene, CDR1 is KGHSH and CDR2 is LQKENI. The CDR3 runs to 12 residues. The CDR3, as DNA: TGTGCCAGCTTAACGGGACAGGGGAAGCTGTTTTTT. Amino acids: CASLTGQGKLFF.

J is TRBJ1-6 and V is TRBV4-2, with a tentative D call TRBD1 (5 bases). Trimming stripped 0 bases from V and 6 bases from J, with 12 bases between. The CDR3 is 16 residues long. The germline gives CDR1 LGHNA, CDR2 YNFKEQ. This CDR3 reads CASSQDQGGTNSPLHF. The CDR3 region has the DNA TGTGCCAGCAGCCAAGACCAGGGAGGGACTAATTCACCCCTCCACTTT.

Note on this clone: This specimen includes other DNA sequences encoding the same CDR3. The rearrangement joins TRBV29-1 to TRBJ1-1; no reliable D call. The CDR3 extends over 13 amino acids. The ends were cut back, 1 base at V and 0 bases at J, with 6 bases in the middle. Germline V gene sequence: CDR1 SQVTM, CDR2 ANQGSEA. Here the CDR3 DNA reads TGCAGCGTTGAAGGGCAGTTGAACACTGAAGCTTTCTTT. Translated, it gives CSVEGQLNTEAFF. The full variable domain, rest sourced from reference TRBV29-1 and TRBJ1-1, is SAVISQKPSRDICQRGTSLTIQCQVDSQVTMMFWYRQQPGQSLTLIATANQGSEATYESGFVIDKFPISRPNLTFSTLTVSNMSPEDSSIYLCSVEGQLNTEAFFGQGTRLTVV.

CDR3 DNA sequence: TGCAGCGCTAAATGGGGGCTGACAGACGATTACGAGCAGTACTTC. It yields the protein CSAKWGLTDDYEQYF. V and J are TRBV29-1 and TRBJ2-7; perhaps TRBD1 as D (6 bases). V was trimmed by 7 bases and J by 4 bases, leaving 23 bases between them. CDR3 length: 15 residues. CDR1 is SQVTM, CDR2 ANQGSEA, per germline.

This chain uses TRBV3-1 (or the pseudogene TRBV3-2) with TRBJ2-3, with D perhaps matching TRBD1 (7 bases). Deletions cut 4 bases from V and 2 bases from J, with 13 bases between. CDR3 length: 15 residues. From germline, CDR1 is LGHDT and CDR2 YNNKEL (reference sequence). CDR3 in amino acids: CASSPQGGLTDTQYF. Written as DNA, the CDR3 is TGTGCCAGCAGCCCCCAGGGGGGCCTCACAGATACGCAGTATTTT.

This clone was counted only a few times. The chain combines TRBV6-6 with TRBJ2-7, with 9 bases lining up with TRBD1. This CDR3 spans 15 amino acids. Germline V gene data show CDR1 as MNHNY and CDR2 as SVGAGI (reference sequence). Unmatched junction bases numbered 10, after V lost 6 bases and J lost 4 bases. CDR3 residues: CASSLFRDRAYEQYF. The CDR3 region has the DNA TGTGCCAGCAGCCTATTCCGGGACAGGGCTTACGAGCAGTACTTC.

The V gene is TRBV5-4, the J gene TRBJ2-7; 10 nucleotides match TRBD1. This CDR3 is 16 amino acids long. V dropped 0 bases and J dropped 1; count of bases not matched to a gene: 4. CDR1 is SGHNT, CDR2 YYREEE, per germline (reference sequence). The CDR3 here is CASSLGDRGSSYEQYF. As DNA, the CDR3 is TGTGCCAGCAGCTTGGGGGACAGGGGATCATCCTACGAGCAGTACTTC.

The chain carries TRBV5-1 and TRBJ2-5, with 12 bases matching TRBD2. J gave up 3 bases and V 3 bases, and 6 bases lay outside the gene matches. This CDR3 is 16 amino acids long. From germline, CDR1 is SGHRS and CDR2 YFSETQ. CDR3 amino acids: CASSYGTSGFKETQYF. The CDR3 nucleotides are TGCGCCAGCAGCTACGGGACTAGCGGGTTTAAAGAGACCCAGTACTTC.

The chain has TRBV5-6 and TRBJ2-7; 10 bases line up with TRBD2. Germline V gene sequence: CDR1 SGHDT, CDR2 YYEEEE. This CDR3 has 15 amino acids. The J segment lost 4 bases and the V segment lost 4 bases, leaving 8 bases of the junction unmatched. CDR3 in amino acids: CASSRGKREGYEQYF. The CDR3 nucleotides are TGTGCCAGCAGCCGAGGAAAGCGGGAGGGATACGAGCAGTACTTC.

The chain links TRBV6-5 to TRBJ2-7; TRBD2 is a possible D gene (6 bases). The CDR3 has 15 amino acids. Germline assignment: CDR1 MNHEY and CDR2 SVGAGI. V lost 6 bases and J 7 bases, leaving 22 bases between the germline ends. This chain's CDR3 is CASSRSSGGKGEQYF. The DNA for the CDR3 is TGTGCCAGCAGCCGGTCCTCCGGGGGAAAAGGAGAGCAGTACTTC.